This T cell receptor (beta chain) is drawn from a study of blood T cell repertoires in COVID-19 (TCRdb year 2020). Describing the broader study: Samples from collaborators originated in the United States, Italy and Spain and spanned both the acute and convalescent phases of COVID-19. The material from the prospective study consisted of cDNA or gDNA derived from T cells, B-cell-depleted T cells, or PBMCs. The sample metadata nearly always contained a de-identified subject ID, COVID-19 status, age in years and sex. Where available, HLA class I and class II types were taken from metadata supplied by the sample provider and were not determined by assay-based typing. Samples came from the ongoing ImmuneRACE study (first 160 participants) plus 1,254 subjects from 6 global collaborators. Subjects who had been exposed to COVID-19, were actively infected with it, or had recovered from it provided the deeply sampled blood TCRbeta repertoires that made up the dataset. The repertoires were released in a freely available public database intended as a resource for research on the immune response to SARS-CoV-2.

TCRbeta CDR3 regions were amplified from genomic DNA using the immunoSEQ Assay, a bias-controlled multiplex PCR. On the authors' methods: Within the assay, amplification of reference gene primers was used to estimate how many nucleated cells each sample contained. Sequence reads were collapsed and filtered to measure the absolute abundance of every unique TCRbeta CDR3 rearrangement. Productive Simpson clonality was computed per sample as the square root of Simpson's diversity index over productive rearrangements. TCRdb limited this immuneACCESS table to in-frame rearrangements with V and J called. A share of clones is missing; checked studies link under half to unresolved V genes, and the rest is unexplained. D and trimming were read from the DNA, whereas the V and J calls and clone size are those reported in that table. The sample profile shows over 200,000 clones; 70% to 90% of them were found once. About 12% of the sample belongs to the ten largest clones.

A second Seattle source provided samples from volunteer blood donors who had recovered from COVID-19. The collaborating institutions used their own protocols to collect whole blood in K2EDTA tubes. For TCRbeta analysis, collaborator samples were shipped as frozen whole blood, as isolated PBMCs, or as DNA extracted from either sample type. V is cut back by 5 bases and J by 0 bases, with 14 bases in the junction unmatched. Spanning cysteine to phenylalanine, the CDR3 consists of 18 amino acids. Only the CDR3 DNA stays, 54 bases, in frame from base 1. Based on the germline V gene (reference sequence), the CDR1 and CDR2 sequences are SEHNR and FQNEAQ. General study outcomes and caveats: How much clinical and demographic metadata was included differed by source and by participant, and the metadata was provided uncurated.

As regards this clone: It lacks a known antigen. Per-nucleotide qualities are absent, and no much larger clonotype sits a single base away.

The sequence came from a young woman who had recovered from COVID-19. The specimen sequenced was peripheral blood. The sequence joins TRBV7-9 to TRBJ1-2, and 8 bases in between align with TRBD1. The sequence in DNA is TGTGCCAGCAGCGGGCTCTCGGACAGGGCCTCGACTAACTATGGCTACACCTTC. Its coded protein is CASSGLSDRASTNYGYTF.